These 32 T cell receptor beta chains were sequenced from one sample in a study of Graves' ophthalmopathy and Graves' hyperthyroidism. RNA transcripts served as template for amplifying TCR beta CDR3 sequences. After a first-round RT-PCR with HTBI primers, a second-round multiplex PCR was run. MiXCR, run by TCRdb on the multiplex PCR reads, gives a single entry per CDR3 protein. The sample has about 550,000 distinct CDR3 sequences, 39% seen once. The sequenced material came from peripheral blood or thyroid tissue (not recorded which). Receptors were obtained from an adult man with Graves' hyperthyroidism.

This clonotype was seen at least ten times. The chain has TRBV4-1 and TRBJ1-1; no clear D gene. The CDR3 has 13 amino acids. The V end lost 3 bases, the J end lost 1 base, and 6 bases lay between the germline ends. CDR1 MGHRA and CDR2 YSYEKL come from the germline V gene. CDR3 sequence (DNA): TGCGCCAGCAGCCATCCCGGGAACACTGAAGCTTTCTTT. Translation gives CASSHPGNTEAFF.

This chain connects TRBV7-9 to TRBJ1-3, with D tentatively TRBD1 (6 bases). The CDR3 is 13 residues long. V was trimmed by 3 bases and J by 5 bases, leaving 8 bases between them. Germline loops: CDR1 SEHNR, CDR2 FQNEAQ (reference sequence). CDR3 sequence: CASSLGARNTIYF. The CDR3 region has the DNA TGTGCCAGCAGCTTGGGGGCGAGAAACACCATATATTTT.

This clonotype showed up just a few times. This rearrangement joins TRBV4-1 to TRBJ2-7, with D perhaps matching TRBD1 (6 bases). The J call could be wrong; TRBJ2-1 is a better fit for the DNA end. Germline CDR1 is MGHRA and CDR2 is YSYEKL. The CDR3 spans 13 residues. DNA of the CDR3: TGCGCCAGCAGCCAACCGACAGGAGATGAGCAGTTCTTC. It encodes CASSQPTGDEQFF.

In its sample, this clonotype was seen many times. Written as DNA, the CDR3 is TGTGCCACCAGCAGAGACAGGGGAGTTGGGACCCAGTACTTC. It yields the protein CATSRDRGVGTQYF. The chain carries TRBV15 and TRBJ2-5; weak D call: TRBD1 (6 bases). The CDR3 loop spans 14 amino acids. Germline CDR1 reads LNHNV; CDR2 reads YYDKDF (reference sequence). Trimming cost V 0 bases and J 7 bases, with 12 bases left between them.

As regards this clonotype: This may be a read error, as it is one base from a much larger clone. J is TRBJ1-5 and V is TRBV20-1; the D is unclear. The CDR3 runs 14 residues. The germline V gene has CDR1 DFQATT and CDR2 SNEGSKA (reference sequence). DNA of the CDR3: TGCGGTGCTAGCCCCGATAATCCTAATCAGCCCCAGCATTTT. Protein: CGASPDNPNQPQHF.

The genes are TRBV24-1 and TRBJ1-5; D ambiguous. Germline-derived CDR1 and CDR2 are KGHDR and SFDVKD. V was trimmed by 3 bases and J by 4 bases, leaving 12 bases between them. The CDR3 covers 15 residues. CDR3 protein: CATSDPGRGNQPQHF. The CDR3 region has the DNA TGTGCCACCAGTGATCCGGGGAGAGGGAATCAGCCCCAGCATTTT.

This rearrangement joins TRBV13 to TRBJ1-5; D remains ambiguous. This CDR3 is built from 13 residues. Trimming removed 0 bases from V and 8 bases from J, with 8 bases in between. Germline CDR1 PRHDT, CDR2 FYEKMQ (reference sequence). CDR3 protein: CASSLGLKEPQHF. DNA for the CDR3: TGTGCCAGCAGCTTAGGCCTCAAAGAGCCCCAGCATTTT.

The V call is TRBV27, the J call TRBJ1-2; 7 bases fit TRBD1. From germline, CDR1 is MNHEY and CDR2 SMNVEV (reference sequence). The CDR3 runs to 14 residues. J gave up 7 bases and V 4 bases, and 9 bases lay outside the gene matches. The CDR3 DNA reads TGTGCCAGCAGTTCAGACAGGGCTCGGAGTGGCTACACCTTC. As protein: CASSSDRARSGYTF.

Many counts were recorded for this clonotype. The chain's CDR3 is CASSGRDGDYSNQPQHF. The CDR3 coding sequence is TGTGCCAGCAGTGGAAGGGACGGAGACTATAGCAATCAGCCCCAGCATTTT. The chain joins TRBV6-1 to TRBJ1-5; a weak D match, TRBD1 (5 bases). This CDR3 spans 17 amino acids. Trimming took off 4 bases at V and 0 bases at J, with 16 bases between the two ends. Looked up from germline, CDR1 is MNHNS and CDR2 is SASEGT.

This clonotype has at least ten counts. The chain couples TRBV3-1 to TRBJ2-7, with unresolved D. V was trimmed by 2 bases and J by 1 base, leaving 6 bases between them. This CDR3 contains 13 residues. The germline gives CDR1 LGHDT, CDR2 YNNKEL (reference sequence). The CDR3 region has the DNA TGTGCCAGCAGCCAATCGGAATCCTACGAGCAGTACTTC. It encodes CASSQSESYEQYF.

This clonotype was picked up many times. The chain links TRBV5-6 to TRBJ1-4, with unresolved D. CDR3 length equals 15 residues. The germline V gene encodes CDR1 SGHDT and CDR2 YYEEEE. Trimming left V 2 bases short and J 7 bases short, with 15 bases between. This CDR3 is CASSFRLSAREKLFF. The CDR3 DNA sequence: TGTGCCAGCAGCTTTAGGTTATCAGCGCGTGAAAAACTGTTTTTT.

In this sample, this clonotype turned up many times. The V gene is TRBV20-1, the J gene TRBJ1-2; the match to TRBD1 covers 8 bases. Trimming took 0 bases from V and 6 from J; bases not matched to a gene: 12. Germline CDR1 DFQATT, CDR2 SNEGSKA (reference sequence). The CDR3 has 16 residues. Here the CDR3 DNA reads TGCAGTGCTAGAGACAGGACAGGGATGTTTATTGATGGCTACACCTTC. Its protein product is CSARDRTGMFIDGYTF.

The chain combines TRBV20-1 with TRBJ2-5, with 9 bases fitting TRBD1. Losses at the gene ends were 0 bases for V and 7 bases for J; bases not matched to a gene: 6. CDR3 size: 14 residues. Germline values: CDR1 DFQATT, CDR2 SNEGSKA (reference sequence). The CDR3 nucleotides are TGCAGTGCTAGAGAGGGTCCGGGACAGGGGACCCAGTACTTC. This sequence encodes CSAREGPGQGTQYF.

The CDR3 region has the DNA TGCGCCAGCAGTGAGTCGATAGGGACAACCACTGAAGCTTTCTTT. This gives the protein CASSESIGTTTEAFF. The V call is TRBV10-1, the J call TRBJ1-1, with D possibly matching TRBD1 (6 bases). V was shortened by 0 bases and J by 4 bases, with 12 bases between the two germline ends. This CDR3 is built from 15 residues. Germline CDR1 and CDR2: WNHNN and SYGVQD (reference sequence).

With regard to this clonotype: A read error may explain this, as a much larger clone is one base away. The chain has TRBV6-5 and TRBJ2-5; a weak D match, TRBD1 (5 bases). The length of the CDR3 is 12 residues. Germline loops: CDR1 MNHEY, CDR2 SVGAGI. The CDR3 coding sequence is TGTGCCAGCAGTCCAGGGAAAGAGACCCAGCACTTC. It encodes CASSPGKETQHF.

In its sample, this clonotype was seen a few times. The chain recombines TRBV5-1 with TRBJ1-1, with 8 positions matching TRBD1. CDR3 size: 17 residues. The ends lost 0 bases at V and 8 bases at J; junction bases unmatched: 15. Germline assignment: CDR1 SGHRS and CDR2 YFSETQ. The CDR3 sequence is CASSLDGTGSSGGEAFF. CDR3 nucleotides: TGCGCCAGCAGCTTGGACGGGACAGGTTCCTCCGGAGGGGAAGCTTTCTTT.

Ten or more counts support this clonotype. A read error is possible here, since a much larger clone lies one base away. The chain couples TRBV28 to TRBJ1-1; D gene ambiguous. Looked up from germline, CDR1 is MDHEN and CDR2 is SYDVKM. The CDR3 totals 12 residues. V lost 3 bases to trimming and J lost 7 bases, with 9 bases between them. The CDR3 sequence is CASSFGGIEAFF. The CDR3, as DNA: TGTGCCAGCAGTTTCGGTGGCATTGAAGCTTTCTTT.

This clonotype was seen repeatedly, ten times or more. The V and J genes are TRBV7-8 and TRBJ2-2; 8 bases line up with TRBD1. V was clipped by 3 bases and J by 2 bases; unmatched bases: 5. Germline V CDR1 and CDR2: SGHVS, FQNEAQ. CDR3 length: 16 residues. In DNA, the CDR3 is TGTGCCAGCAGCTTTAGTGACAGGGGAAACACCGGGGAGCTGTTTTTT. Encoded protein: CASSFSDRGNTGELFF.

In DNA form, the CDR3 reads TGCGCCAGCAGTGAAGCGGGGCGAGACACTGAAGCTTTCTTT. This gives the protein CASSEAGRDTEAFF. V and J are TRBV10-1 and TRBJ1-1; a weak D match, TRBD1 (5 bases). The CDR3 sequence is 14 residues long. Germline CDR1 and CDR2: WNHNN and SYGVQD (reference sequence). Trimming stripped 3 bases from V and 3 bases from J, with 11 bases between.

V usage is TRBV14 and J usage is TRBJ2-7, with a tentative D call TRBD2 (5 bases). V lost 8 bases, J lost 0 bases, and 11 bases lay in between. From germline, CDR1 is SGHDN and CDR2 FVKESK. The CDR3 is 13 residues long. The CDR3 DNA sequence: TGTGCCAGCGCGGACTTGTACTCCTACGAGCAGTACTTC. Translation gives CASADLYSYEQYF.

There are a few counts of this clonotype. A much larger clone lies a single base off, so this may be a read error. J is TRBJ1-4 and V is TRBV2; possibly TRBD1 for D (6 bases). CDR3 size: 18 residues. Germline V gene lookup returns CDR1 SNHLY and CDR2 FYNNEI. With 4 bases removed from V and 0 bases from J, the gap between germline ends came to 18 bases. In nucleotides, the CDR3 is TGTGCCAGCAGTGTCAGGCCGAGGACAGCTGCAACTAATGAAAAACTGTTTTTT. Translated, it gives CASSVRPRTAATNEKLFF.

This rearrangement joins TRBV6-1 to TRBJ2-2; 7 bases agree with TRBD2. Germline CDR1 is MNHNS and CDR2 is SASEGT. V lost 8 bases, J lost 3 bases, and 3 bases stayed unmatched. The CDR3 loop spans 13 amino acids. For the CDR3, the DNA is TGTGCCAGCGGGGGGGAGCACACCGGGGAGCTGTTTTTT. Its protein is CASGGEHTGELFF.

This clonotype appeared many times. The gene calls are TRBV29-1 and TRBJ2-5, with D possibly matching TRBD1 (6 bases). Looked up from germline, CDR1 is SQVTM and CDR2 is ANQGSEA. Trimming removed 8 bases at V and 4 bases at J, with 23 bases between. The CDR3 contains 15 residues. CDR3 nucleotides: TGCAGCTCAAGAGGGGCGGCAGGGGATCCAGAGACCCAGTACTTC. This codes for CSSRGAAGDPETQYF.

This chain connects TRBV24-1 to TRBJ1-5, with D unclear. Germline CDR1 and CDR2: KGHDR and SFDVKD. The CDR3 sequence is 12 residues long. Trimming removed 4 bases at V and 14 bases at J, with 14 bases between. The CDR3 DNA is TGTGCCACCAGTGACCGGTCGCAGCTCGAGCATTTT. Its protein product is CATSDRSQLEHF.

This clonotype was observed at least ten times. V gene TRBV29-1 combines with J gene TRBJ1-3, with D perhaps matching TRBD1 (6 bases). This CDR3 is built from 13 residues. The V gene's germline CDR1 is SQVTM and CDR2 ANQGSEA. V was pared by 5 bases and J by 3 bases, with 11 bases between. For the CDR3, the DNA is TGCAGCGTTTCTCAGGGGTATGGAAACACCATATATTTT. Translated, it gives CSVSQGYGNTIYF.

As regards this clonotype: Germline and junction disagree at one end, which may indicate a read error. The rearrangement joins TRBV7-7 to TRBJ2-5; no reliable D call. The CDR3 is 14 residues long. Looked up from germline, CDR1 is SSHAT and CDR2 is FNYEAQ (reference sequence). CDR3 in amino acids: CASSLTTDGGTQYF. CDR3 sequence (DNA): TGTGCTAGCAGCTTAACTACGGACGGCGGGACCCAGTACTTC.

This clonotype appeared a few times. The gene calls are TRBV5-1 and TRBJ1-2, with D possibly matching TRBD1 (6 bases). Trimming left V 0 bases short and J 7 bases short, with 10 bases between. Germline CDR1 reads SGHRS; CDR2 reads YFSETQ. The CDR3 consists of 13 residues. The CDR3 nucleotides read TGCGCCAGCAGCTTGGCGGGGGGCGCTGGCTACACCTTC. It translates to CASSLAGGAGYTF.

This clonotype has just a few counts. V and J are TRBV7-9 and TRBJ2-3; no clear D. CDR1 is SEHNR and CDR2 is FQNEAQ in the germline V gene (reference sequence). The germline V and J ends were trimmed by 6 bases and 4 bases, with 8 bases remaining between them. The CDR3 is 12 amino acids. In DNA form, the CDR3 reads TGTGCCAGCAGTATATCTCCAGATACGCAGTATTTT. Its translation is CASSISPDTQYF.

This clonotype was seen repeatedly, ten times or more. The V gene is TRBV7-9, the J gene TRBJ2-2, with TRBD1 identical over 7 bases. With 5 bases clipped from V and 0 bases from J, the junction kept 3 bases outside the gene matches. This CDR3 has 15 amino acids. Germline V CDR1 and CDR2: SEHNR, FQNEAQ (reference sequence). The CDR3 protein is CASSVTGANTGELFF. The CDR3 nucleotides read TGTGCCAGCAGCGTAACAGGGGCGAACACCGGGGAGCTGTTTTTT. The whole variable domain, remainder taken from reference TRBV7-9 and TRBJ2-2, is DTGVSQNPRHKITKRGQNVTFRCDPISEHNRLYWYRQTLGQGPEFLTYFQNEAQLEKSRLLSDRFSAERPKGSFSTLEIQRTEQGDSAMYLCASSVTGANTGELFFGEGSRLTVL.

The chain couples TRBV5-1 to TRBJ2-5, with no clear D. The end of the DNA fits TRBJ2-1 better, so the J call may be wrong. This CDR3 region has 13 residues. The germline V gene has CDR1 SGHRS and CDR2 YFSETQ. The CDR3 bases are TGCGCCAGCAGCTTGGGCAAGTACAATGAGCAGTTCTTC. It is translated as CASSLGKYNEQFF.

This clonotype has ten or more counts. This rearrangement joins TRBV6-5 to TRBJ1-1; D gene ambiguous. In germline, CDR1 is MNHEY, CDR2 SVGAGI. V was clipped by 0 bases and J by 6 bases, with 8 bases between them. The CDR3 runs 13 residues. CDR3 sequence reads: CASSYSRVSEAFF. The CDR3 region has the DNA TGTGCCAGCAGTTACTCGAGGGTCTCTGAAGCTTTCTTT.

This chain connects TRBV10-3 to TRBJ2-2; 8 nucleotides agree with TRBD1. The J segment lost 3 bases and the V segment lost 4 bases, leaving 4 bases of the junction unmatched. CDR1 and CDR2 (germline): ENHRY, SYGVKD. This CDR3 comprises 15 residues. The CDR3 sequence: CAISGRTGYTGELFF. The CDR3 nucleotides read TGTGCCATCAGTGGTCGGACAGGGTACACCGGGGAGCTGTTTTTT.